Described below is a single T cell receptor (beta chain) sequence and its context. Libraries were prepared by immunoSEQ multiplex PCR; TCRdb keeps only in-frame clonotypes and omits some of them. This table holds 60,000 to 70,000 clones, 91% found once. The data derive from a study of T cell changes during pregnancy in multiple sclerosis. Trimming removed 1 base from V and 3 bases from J, with 7 bases in between. This CDR3 spans 14 amino acids. Germline V gene lookup returns CDR1 SNHLY and CDR2 FYNNEI. Sequenced here: peripheral blood, sampled in the second trimester of pregnancy. The receptor was isolated from a female donor with multiple sclerosis, enrolled in a pregnancy study. The J gene is TRBJ1-3, the V gene TRBV2; D uncertain. The CDR3 loop is CASSEGQVGNTIYF. DNA for the CDR3: TGTGCCAGCAGTGAAGGCCAGGTTGGAAACACCATATATTTT.